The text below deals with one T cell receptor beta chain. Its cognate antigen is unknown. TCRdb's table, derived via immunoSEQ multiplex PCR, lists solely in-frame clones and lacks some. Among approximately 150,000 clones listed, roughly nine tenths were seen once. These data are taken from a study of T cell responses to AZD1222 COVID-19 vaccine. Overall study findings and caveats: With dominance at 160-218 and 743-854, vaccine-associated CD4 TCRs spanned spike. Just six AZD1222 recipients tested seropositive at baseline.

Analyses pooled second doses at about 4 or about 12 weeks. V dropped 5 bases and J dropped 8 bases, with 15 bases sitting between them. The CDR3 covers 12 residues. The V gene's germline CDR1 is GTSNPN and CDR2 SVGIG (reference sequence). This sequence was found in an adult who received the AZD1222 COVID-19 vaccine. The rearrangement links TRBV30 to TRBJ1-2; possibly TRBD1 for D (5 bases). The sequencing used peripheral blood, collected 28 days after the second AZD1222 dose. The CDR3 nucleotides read TGTGCCTGGGGCTTCCAGGGAGTAGGCTACACCTTC. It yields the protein CAWGFQGVGYTF.